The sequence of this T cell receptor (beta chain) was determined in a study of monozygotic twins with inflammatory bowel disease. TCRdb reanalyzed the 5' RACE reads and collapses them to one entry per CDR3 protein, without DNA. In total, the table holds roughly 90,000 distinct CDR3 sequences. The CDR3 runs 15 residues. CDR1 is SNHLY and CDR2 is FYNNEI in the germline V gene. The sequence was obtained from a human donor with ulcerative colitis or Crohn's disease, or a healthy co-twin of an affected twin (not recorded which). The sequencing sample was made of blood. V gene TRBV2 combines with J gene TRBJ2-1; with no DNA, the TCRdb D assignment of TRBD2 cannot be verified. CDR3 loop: CASSVELAGFNEQFF.